This section outlines one T cell receptor beta chain sequence together with its context. Its target is not known. The data belong to a study of T cells expressing NK-cell markers. The wider study: Sorted CD3+CD56-NKG2C+, CD3+CD56+NKG2C+ and CD3+CD56+NKG2C- T cells supplied the TCR beta repertoires. The study, taken as a whole, reports: Dominant NKG2C+ clonotypes were found to form about 1.0-7.5% of CD8+ T cells in about six donors.

Each CDR3 protein gets one entry in TCRdb, which reprocessed the 5' RACE reads and gives no DNA. The table counts about 540,000 distinct CDR3 sequences; about 3.6% lies in the top ten. The CDR3 is 15 amino acids. Germline V lookup: CDR1 SGHVS, CDR2 FNYEAQ. The material sequenced was blood T cells: a sorted CD56 or NKG2C T cell subset, CD4+ or CD8+ T cells, or bulk PBMC T cells (not recorded which). The sequence came from a man between 18 and 29 years old in good health. The chain couples TRBV7-6 to TRBJ2-1; the D call from TCRdb, TRBD2, cannot be confirmed without DNA. CDR3 region: CASSLGENPHNEQFF.